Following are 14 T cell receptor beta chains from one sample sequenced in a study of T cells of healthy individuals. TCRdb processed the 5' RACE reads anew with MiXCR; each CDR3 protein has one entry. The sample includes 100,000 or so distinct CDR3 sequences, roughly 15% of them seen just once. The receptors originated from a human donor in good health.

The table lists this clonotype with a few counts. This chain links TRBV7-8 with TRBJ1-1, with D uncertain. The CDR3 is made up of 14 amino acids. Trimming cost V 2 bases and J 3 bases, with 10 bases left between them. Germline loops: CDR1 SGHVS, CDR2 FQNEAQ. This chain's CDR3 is CASSLQKADTEAFF. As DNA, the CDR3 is TGTGCCAGCAGCTTACAAAAGGCAGACACTGAAGCTTTCTTT.

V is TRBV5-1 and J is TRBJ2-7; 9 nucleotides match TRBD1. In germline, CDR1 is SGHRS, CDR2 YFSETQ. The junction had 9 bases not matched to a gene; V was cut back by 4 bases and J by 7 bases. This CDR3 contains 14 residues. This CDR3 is CASSPAGTGREQYF. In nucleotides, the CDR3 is TGCGCCAGCAGCCCCGCCGGGACAGGGCGTGAGCAGTACTTC.

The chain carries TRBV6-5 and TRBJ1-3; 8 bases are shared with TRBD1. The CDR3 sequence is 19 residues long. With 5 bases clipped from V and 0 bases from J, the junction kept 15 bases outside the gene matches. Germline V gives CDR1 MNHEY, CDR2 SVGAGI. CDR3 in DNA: TGTGCCAGCAGTCCTGGCCGGTATCCCGGGACAGGCTCTGGAAACACCATATATTTT. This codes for CASSPGRYPGTGSGNTIYF.

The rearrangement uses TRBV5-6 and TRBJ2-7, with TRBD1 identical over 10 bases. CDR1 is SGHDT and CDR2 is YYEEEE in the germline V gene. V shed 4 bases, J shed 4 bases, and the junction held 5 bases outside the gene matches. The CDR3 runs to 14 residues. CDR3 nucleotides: TGTGCCAGCAGCCGCGGACAGGGGGTGTACGAGCAGTACTTC. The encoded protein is CASSRGQGVYEQYF.

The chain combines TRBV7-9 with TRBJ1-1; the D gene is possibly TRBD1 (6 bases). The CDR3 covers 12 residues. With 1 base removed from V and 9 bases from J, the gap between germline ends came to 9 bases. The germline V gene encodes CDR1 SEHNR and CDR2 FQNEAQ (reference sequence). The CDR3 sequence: CASSLVQGKAFF. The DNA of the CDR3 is TGTGCCAGCAGCTTAGTCCAGGGGAAAGCTTTCTTT.

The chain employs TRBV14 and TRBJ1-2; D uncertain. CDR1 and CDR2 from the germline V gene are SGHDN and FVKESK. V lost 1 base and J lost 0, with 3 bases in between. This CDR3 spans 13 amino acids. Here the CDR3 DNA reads TGTGCCAGCAGCCAAGGAGCTAACTATGGCTACACCTTC. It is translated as CASSQGANYGYTF.

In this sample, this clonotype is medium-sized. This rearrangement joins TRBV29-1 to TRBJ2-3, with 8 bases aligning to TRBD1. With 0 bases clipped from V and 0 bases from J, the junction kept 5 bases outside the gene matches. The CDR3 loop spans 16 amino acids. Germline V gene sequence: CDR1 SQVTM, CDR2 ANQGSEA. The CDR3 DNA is TGCAGCGTTGAAGATCGACAGGGGAGTAGCACAGATACGCAGTATTTT. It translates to CSVEDRQGSSTDTQYF.

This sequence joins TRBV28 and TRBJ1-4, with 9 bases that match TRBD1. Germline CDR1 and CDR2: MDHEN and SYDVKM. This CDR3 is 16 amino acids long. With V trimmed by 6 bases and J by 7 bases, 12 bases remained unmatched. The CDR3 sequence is CASSLLTGGKGEKLFF. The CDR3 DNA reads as TGTGCCAGCAGCCTTTTAACAGGGGGCAAAGGTGAAAAACTGTTTTTT.

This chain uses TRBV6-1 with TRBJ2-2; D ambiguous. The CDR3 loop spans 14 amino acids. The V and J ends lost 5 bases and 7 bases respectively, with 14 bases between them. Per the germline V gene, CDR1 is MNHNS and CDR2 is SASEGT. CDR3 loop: CASSKESISGELFF. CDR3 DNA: TGTGCCAGCAGTAAAGAATCGATAAGCGGGGAGCTGTTTTTT.

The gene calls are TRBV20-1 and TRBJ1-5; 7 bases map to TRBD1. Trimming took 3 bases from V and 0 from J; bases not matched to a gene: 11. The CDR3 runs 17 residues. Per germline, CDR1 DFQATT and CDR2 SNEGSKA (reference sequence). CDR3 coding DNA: TGCAGTGCTAGCCCGGGACAGAGGCCATATAGCAATCAGCCCCAGCATTTT. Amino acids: CSASPGQRPYSNQPQHF.

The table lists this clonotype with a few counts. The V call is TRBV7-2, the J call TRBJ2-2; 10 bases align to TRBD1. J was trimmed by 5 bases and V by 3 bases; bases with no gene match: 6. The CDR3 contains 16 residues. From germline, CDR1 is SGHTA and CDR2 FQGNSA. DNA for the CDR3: TGTGCCAGCAGCTTCGAAGACAGGGGGCAGACCGGGGAGCTGTTTTTT. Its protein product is CASSFEDRGQTGELFF.

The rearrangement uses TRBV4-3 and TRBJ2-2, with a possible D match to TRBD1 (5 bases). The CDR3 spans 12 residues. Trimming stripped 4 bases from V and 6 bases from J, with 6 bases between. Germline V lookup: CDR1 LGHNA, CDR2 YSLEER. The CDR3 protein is CASSRQPGELFF. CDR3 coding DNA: TGCGCCAGCAGCCGACAGCCCGGGGAGCTGTTTTTT.

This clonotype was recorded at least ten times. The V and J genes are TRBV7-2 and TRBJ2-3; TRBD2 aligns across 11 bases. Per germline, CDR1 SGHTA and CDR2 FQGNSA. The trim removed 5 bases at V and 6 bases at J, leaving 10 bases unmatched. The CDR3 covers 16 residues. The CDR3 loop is CASSRLLAGEADTQYF. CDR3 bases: TGTGCCAGCAGCCGCTTACTAGCGGGAGAGGCGGATACGCAGTATTTT.

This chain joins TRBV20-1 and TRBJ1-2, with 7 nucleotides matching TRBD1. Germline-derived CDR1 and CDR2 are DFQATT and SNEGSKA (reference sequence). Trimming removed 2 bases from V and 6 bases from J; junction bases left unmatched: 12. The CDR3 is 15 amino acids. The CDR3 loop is CSARSFVAGGNGYTF. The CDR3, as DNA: TGCAGTGCTAGATCTTTCGTGGCAGGGGGAAATGGCTACACCTTC.